One and the same sample provided the 4 T cell receptor beta chains below, sequenced in a study of OX40 agonist ivuxolimab in advanced cancers. Produced via immunoSEQ multiplex PCR; TCRdb's table is partial and in-frame only. The repertoire holds tens of thousands of clones, with roughly nine tenths as singletons. The sequences come from CD4+ or CD8+ T cells sorted from blood, collected in a trial of the OX40 agonist ivuxolimab. Receptor source: an adult with an advanced solid tumor such as melanoma, head and neck, liver or kidney cancer.

This clone was detected once. CDR3 nucleotide sequence: TGTGCCATCAGTGAGTACCGGGACAGGGGAACGCAAGAGACCCAGTACTTC. Amino acid sequence: CAISEYRDRGTQETQYF. This chain links TRBV10-3 with TRBJ2-5; TRBD1 aligns across 10 bases. Germline V lookup: CDR1 ENHRY, CDR2 SYGVKD. Trimming removed 1 base from V and 2 bases from J; junction bases left unmatched: 7. This CDR3 contains 17 residues.

The CDR3 nucleotides read TGCAGCGCGGGTGCTAATGAAAAACTGTTTTTT. Amino acid sequence: CSAGANEKLFF. This chain joins TRBV29-1 and TRBJ1-4, with D uncertain. The CDR3 length is 11 residues. Germline lookup yields CDR1 SQVTM and CDR2 ANQGSEA. V lost 7 bases and J 3 bases, leaving 6 bases between the germline ends. The whole variable domain, filled in from reference TRBV29-1 and TRBJ1-4, reads SAVISQKPSRDICQRGTSLTIQCQVDSQVTMMFWYRQQPGQSLTLIATANQGSEATYESGFVIDKFPISRPNLTFSTLTVSNMSPEDSSIYLCSAGANEKLFFGSGTQLSVL.

The chain links TRBV28 to TRBJ2-5; the match to TRBD1 covers 8 bases. J lost 5 bases, V lost 2 bases, and 10 bases had no gene match. This CDR3 has 16 amino acids. The germline gives CDR1 MDHEN, CDR2 SYDVKM. The CDR3 loop reads CASSLRNRGIWETQYF. CDR3 nucleotides: TGTGCCAGCAGTTTAAGGAACAGGGGGATTTGGGAGACCCAGTACTTC.

The chain is built from TRBV5-6 and TRBJ2-1, with TRBD1 matching 8 bases. Per germline, CDR1 SGHDT and CDR2 YYEEEE. This CDR3 is 15 amino acids long. Unmatched junction bases numbered 7, after V lost 4 bases and J lost 4 bases. The DNA of the CDR3 is TGTGCCAGCAGCCCCCGGGACAGGATTTACAATGAGCAGTTCTTC. It yields the protein CASSPRDRIYNEQFF.